The 13 T cell receptor beta chains in this list originate from one sample, sequenced in a study of shared clonotypes between healthy human individuals. Cells designated naive CD8 were CD45RO-negative and were positively selected for CCR7, with terminally differentiated effector memory CD45RA+ cells excluded. Sequenced by immunoSEQ multiplex PCR; TCRdb stores in-frame clones only, minus some. The sample yields hundreds of thousands of clones, approximately 96% seen once. Sequenced input: naive CD8+ T cells sorted from blood. The receptors were sampled from a woman in her thirties in good health.

Here the CDR3 reads CASSYQGPGELFF. The CDR3, as DNA: TGTGCCAGCAGTTACCAGGGGCCCGGGGAGCTGTTTTTT. This rearrangement joins TRBV6-5 to TRBJ2-2; possibly TRBD1 for D (6 bases). The CDR3 runs to 13 residues. Trimming removed 2 bases at V and 6 bases at J, with 7 bases between. Germline-derived CDR1 and CDR2 are MNHEY and SVGAGI.

This clone has just one count. The rearrangement uses TRBV10-1 and TRBJ1-1; maybe TRBD1 (5 bases). The ends were cut back, 3 bases at V and 4 bases at J, with 18 bases in the middle. CDR1 and CDR2 from the germline V gene are WNHNN and SYGVQD (reference sequence). The CDR3 length is 16 residues. CDR3 region: CASSDGQGGLGTEAFF. CDR3 coding DNA: TGCGCCAGCAGTGATGGGCAGGGCGGGTTGGGCACTGAAGCTTTCTTT.

The rearrangement joins TRBV4-1 to TRBJ2-2; no firm D call. Germline V gene sequence: CDR1 MGHRA, CDR2 YSYEKL. V lost 3 bases to trimming and J lost 0 bases, with 8 bases between them. The CDR3 contains 15 residues. The CDR3 is CASSHSPTNTGELFF. CDR3 DNA sequence: TGCGCCAGCAGCCACTCTCCTACGAACACCGGGGAGCTGTTTTTT.

There are a few counts of this clone. This rearrangement joins TRBV13 to TRBJ1-1; 7 nucleotides agree with TRBD1. Germline-derived CDR1 and CDR2 are PRHDT and FYEKMQ (reference sequence). V shed 0 bases and J 4 bases; nucleotides not matched to a gene: 14. This CDR3 is built from 18 residues. The CDR3 region is CASSLGLTRGRRVTEAFF. CDR3 sequence (DNA): TGTGCCAGCAGCTTAGGCCTAACGAGGGGGCGACGCGTCACTGAAGCTTTCTTT.

V usage is TRBV13 and J usage is TRBJ1-3, with a weak D call TRBD1 (5 bases). The CDR3 extends over 15 amino acids. V was shortened by 0 bases and J by 4 bases, with 10 bases between the two germline ends. CDR1 and CDR2 from the germline V gene are PRHDT and FYEKMQ (reference sequence). The CDR3 DNA follows: TGTGCCAGCAGCTTAGGAATTTGGGGGGGAAACACCATATATTTT. Amino acids: CASSLGIWGGNTIYF.

V usage is TRBV10-3 and J usage is TRBJ2-3; a weak D match, TRBD2 (5 bases). Germline V CDR1 and CDR2: ENHRY, SYGVKD. The CDR3 consists of 14 residues. Trimming shortened V by 6 bases and J by 2 bases, and 12 bases separated the two germline ends. CDR3 protein: CAIRPGSDTDTQYF. The CDR3, as DNA: TGTGCCATCAGGCCGGGGTCGGACACAGATACGCAGTATTTT.

This clone was recorded once. This chain links TRBV19 with TRBJ1-4; D is unclear. The germline V gene has CDR1 LNHDA and CDR2 SQIVND (reference sequence). V lost 5 bases and J 8 bases, leaving 18 bases between the germline ends. The CDR3 is 15 amino acids. Here the CDR3 DNA reads TGTGCCAGTAGTTACTTTCTGGGCTCGGGCGAAAAACTGTTTTTT. Translated: CASSYFLGSGEKLFF.

This clone was detected only once. The chain is built from TRBV7-6 and TRBJ2-1; D not certain. The ends were cut back, 4 bases at V and 5 bases at J, with 9 bases in the middle. In germline, CDR1 is SGHVS, CDR2 FNYEAQ. This CDR3 spans 13 amino acids. This CDR3 is CASSSHNNNEQFF. The DNA of the CDR3 is TGTGCCAGCAGCTCCCACAACAACAATGAGCAGTTCTTC.

V gene TRBV7-8 combines with J gene TRBJ2-5; possible D gene TRBD2, 6 bases. Germline CDR1 SGHVS, CDR2 FQNEAQ. CDR3 length: 14 amino acids. Trimming took off 4 bases at V and 1 base at J, with 10 bases between the two ends. In DNA, the CDR3 is TGTGCCAGCAGCTGGCTGGGACTCCAAGAGACCCAGTACTTC. This translates into CASSWLGLQETQYF. The full variable domain, with the rest looked up from reference TRBV7-8 and TRBJ2-5, is GAGVSQSPRYKVAKRGQDVALRCDPISGHVSLFWYQQALGQGPEFLTYFQNEAQLDKSGLPSDRFFAERPEGSVSTLKIQRTQQEDSAVYLCASSWLGLQETQYFGPGTRLLVL.

The chain joins TRBV28 to TRBJ2-7; 7 bases are shared with TRBD2. With V trimmed by 4 bases and J by 3 bases, 9 bases remained unmatched. The CDR3 length is 15 residues. Germline CDR1 is MDHEN and CDR2 is SYDVKM. The CDR3 nucleotides read TGTGCCAGCAGTTCGAGCGGGACCGGCGACTACGAGCAGTACTTC. Its protein product is CASSSSGTGDYEQYF. Filled out from reference TRBV28 and TRBJ2-7, the complete variable domain reads DVKVTQSSRYLVKRTGEKVFLECVQDMDHENMFWYRQDPGLGLRLIYFSYDVKMKEKGDIPEGYSVSREKKERFSLILESASTNQTSMYLCASSSSGTGDYEQYFGPGTRLTVT.

The chain uses TRBV6-1 and TRBJ2-7, with 9 bases matching TRBD1. V dropped 0 bases and J dropped 4; count of bases not matched to a gene: 1. The CDR3 is 14 residues long. Germline CDR1 is MNHNS and CDR2 is SASEGT. Here the CDR3 reads CASSEAGTGYEQYF. The CDR3 region has the DNA TGTGCCAGCAGTGAAGCTGGGACAGGGTACGAGCAGTACTTC.

The gene calls are TRBV19 and TRBJ2-1; D uncertain. Deletions cut 5 bases from V and 6 bases from J, with 11 bases between. Germline V gene data show CDR1 as LNHDA and CDR2 as SQIVND (reference sequence). The CDR3 totals 13 residues. In nucleotides, the CDR3 is TGTGCCAGTAGTTTGGACCTTTCCAATGAGCAGTTCTTC. This codes for CASSLDLSNEQFF.

In this sample, this clone turned up once. The V and J genes are TRBV5-1 and TRBJ2-7; 11 bases line up with TRBD2. With 0 bases clipped from V and 7 bases from J, the junction kept 9 bases outside the gene matches. Germline V gene sequence: CDR1 SGHRS, CDR2 YFSETQ. This CDR3 is 16 amino acids long. The CDR3 here is CASSLGGLAAGREQYF. The CDR3 region has the DNA TGCGCCAGCAGCTTGGGGGGACTAGCGGCCGGTAGGGAGCAGTACTTC. Supplemented by reference TRBV5-1 and TRBJ2-7, the full variable domain reads KAGVTQTPRYLIKTRGQQVTLSCSPISGHRSVSWYQQTPGQGLQFLFEYFSETQRNKGNFPGRFSGRQFSNSRSEMNVSTLELGDSALYLCASSLGGLAAGREQYFGPGTRLTVT.